What follows is one T cell receptor beta chain and its context. No antigen is known for it. This record belongs to a study of cytomegalovirus exposure and HLA in healthy donors. The wider study: Around 89 million unique TCRs from HLA-typed donors made up an early data release.

Notes on the study in general: Published work reported that the classifier diagnosed cytomegalovirus status with high specificity and sensitivity. TCR beta V- and J-gene trimming was later associated with a missense DCLRE1C variant. The study labeled fewer than 200 TCR beta chains cytomegalovirus-associated.

Trimming removed 6 bases from V and 4 bases from J; junction bases left unmatched: 9. This CDR3 spans 16 amino acids. Germline-derived CDR1 and CDR2 are MDHEN and SYDVKM. PCR employed 60 Vbeta and 13 Jbeta primers. The repertoire was sequenced with immunoSEQ multiplex PCR; TCRdb's copy has only in-frame clones and lacks some. The sample records 170,000 or so clones, around four fifths being singletons. The chain uses TRBV28 and TRBJ2-1, with TRBD2 matching over 10 bases. The specimen sequenced was PBMCs. This clonotype originated in a woman aged 30 to 39 in good health and CMV-seronegative. The CDR3 here is CASSPPQAGGYNEQFF. CDR3 in DNA: TGTGCCAGCAGCCCCCCCCAAGCGGGGGGGTACAATGAGCAGTTCTTC.